This T cell receptor (beta chain) appears in the sequencing data of a study of cytomegalovirus exposure and HLA in healthy donors. Study-wide findings and caveats: Investigators reported around 150 TCR beta chains as tied to cytomegalovirus.

Germline CDR1 reads SGHNT; CDR2 reads YENEEA. The CDR3 totals 14 residues. V lost 6 bases and J lost 0; bases outside the gene matches: 3. The PCR made use of 60 Vbeta and 13 Jbeta primers. This table comes from immunoSEQ multiplex PCR, and its TCRdb copy is limited to in-frame clones, with some not included. This table holds approximately 58,000 clones. With regard to this clone: Its cognate antigen is unknown.

The clonotype comes from a woman under 30 in good health and CMV-seronegative. The sequencing sample was made of PBMCs. The chain joins TRBV11-3 to TRBJ2-3, with 7 positions matching TRBD1. The CDR3 here is CASRGTASTDTQYF. The CDR3 region has the DNA TGTGCCAGCAGAGGGACAGCGAGCACAGATACGCAGTATTTT. Together with reference TRBV11-3 and TRBJ2-3, the CDR3 gives the full variable domain: EAGVVQSPRYKIIEKKQPVAFWCNPISGHNTLYWYLQNLGQGPELLIRYENEEAVDDSQLPKDRFSAERLKGVDSTLKIQPAELGDSAVYLCASRGTASTDTQYFGPGTRLTVL.